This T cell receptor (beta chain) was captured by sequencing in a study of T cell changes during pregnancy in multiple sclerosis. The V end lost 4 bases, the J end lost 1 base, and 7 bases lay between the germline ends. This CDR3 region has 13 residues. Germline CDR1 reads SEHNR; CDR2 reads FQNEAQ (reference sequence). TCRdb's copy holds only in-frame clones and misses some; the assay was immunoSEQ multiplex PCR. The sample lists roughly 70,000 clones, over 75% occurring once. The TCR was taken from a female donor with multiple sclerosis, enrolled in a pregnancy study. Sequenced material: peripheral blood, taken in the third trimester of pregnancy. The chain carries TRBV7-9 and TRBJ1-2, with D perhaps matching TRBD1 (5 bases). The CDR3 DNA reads TGTGCCAGCAGCTCCGGGGGTAACTATGGCTACACCTTC. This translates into CASSSGGNYGYTF.